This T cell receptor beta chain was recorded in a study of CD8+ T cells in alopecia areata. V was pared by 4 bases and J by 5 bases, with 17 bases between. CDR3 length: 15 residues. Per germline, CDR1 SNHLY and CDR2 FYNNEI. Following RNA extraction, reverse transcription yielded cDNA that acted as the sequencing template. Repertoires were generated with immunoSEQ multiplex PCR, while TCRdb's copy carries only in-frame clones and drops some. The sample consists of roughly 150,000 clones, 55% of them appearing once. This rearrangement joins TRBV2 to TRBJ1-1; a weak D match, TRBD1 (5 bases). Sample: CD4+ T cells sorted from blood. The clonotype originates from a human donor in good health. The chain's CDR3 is CASSAQWGRLTEAFF. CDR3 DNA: TGTGCCAGCAGTGCCCAGTGGGGCAGGCTAACTGAAGCTTTCTTT.